This T cell receptor (beta chain) was sequenced during a study of low-dose radiotherapy and immunotherapy resistance in tumors. TCRs underwent roughly 20 PCR cycles of amplification with a constant-region primer and V-primer adapter. Isolated mRNA underwent amplification by in vitro transcription. TCRdb re-analysed the reads in MiXCR, keeping a single row per CDR3 protein. Among about 50,000 distinct CDR3 sequences, about 12% were seen once, and the ten largest hold roughly 6.2%. The CDR3 loop spans 14 amino acids. Germline V gene lookup returns CDR1 SGHDN and CDR2 FVKESK. Losses at the gene ends were 0 bases for V and 10 bases for J; bases not matched to a gene: 6. Ten or more counts support this clonotype. As to time point: before trial treatment.

This specimen consisted of PBMCs, obtained before treatment. The chain combines TRBV14 with TRBJ1-1; 9 nucleotides match TRBD1. The sequence was collected from a female donor with ovarian cancer. The DNA of the CDR3 is TGTGCCAGCAGCCAAGATCAGGGACAGGGTGGAGCTTTCTTT. Its protein is CASSQDQGQGGAFF. Looking up the rest from reference TRBV14 and TRBJ1-1 gives the full variable domain: EAGVTQFPSHSVIEKGQTVTLRCDPISGHDNLYWYRRVMGKEIKFLLHFVKESKQDESGMPNNRFLAERTGGTYSTLKVQPAELEDSGVYFCASSQDQGQGGAFFGQGTRLTVV.